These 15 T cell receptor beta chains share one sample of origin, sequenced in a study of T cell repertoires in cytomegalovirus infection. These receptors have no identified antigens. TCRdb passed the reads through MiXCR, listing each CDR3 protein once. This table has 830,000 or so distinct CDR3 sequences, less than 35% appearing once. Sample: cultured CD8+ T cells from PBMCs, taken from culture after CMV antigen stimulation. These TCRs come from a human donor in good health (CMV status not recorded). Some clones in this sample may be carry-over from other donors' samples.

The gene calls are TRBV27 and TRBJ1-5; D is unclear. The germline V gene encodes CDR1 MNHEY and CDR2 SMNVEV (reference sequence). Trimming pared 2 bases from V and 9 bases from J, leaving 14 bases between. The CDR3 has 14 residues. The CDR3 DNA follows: TGTGCCAGCAGTTTAATGTTCAGTCCAATGCCCCAGCATTTT. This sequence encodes CASSLMFSPMPQHF.

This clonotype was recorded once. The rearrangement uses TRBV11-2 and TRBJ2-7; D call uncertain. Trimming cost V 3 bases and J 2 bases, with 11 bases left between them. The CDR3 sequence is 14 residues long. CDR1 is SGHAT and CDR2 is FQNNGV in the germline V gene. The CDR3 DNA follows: TGTGCCAGCAGCTTTCTTTCCAGGACCTACGAGCAGTACTTC. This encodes CASSFLSRTYEQYF.

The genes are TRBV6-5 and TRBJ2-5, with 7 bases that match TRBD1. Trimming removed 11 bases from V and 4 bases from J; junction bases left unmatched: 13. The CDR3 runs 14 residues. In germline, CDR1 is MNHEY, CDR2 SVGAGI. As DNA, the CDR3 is TGTGCCGCCTGGGAGACAGGGTCGGGAGAGACCCAGTACTTC. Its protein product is CAAWETGSGETQYF.

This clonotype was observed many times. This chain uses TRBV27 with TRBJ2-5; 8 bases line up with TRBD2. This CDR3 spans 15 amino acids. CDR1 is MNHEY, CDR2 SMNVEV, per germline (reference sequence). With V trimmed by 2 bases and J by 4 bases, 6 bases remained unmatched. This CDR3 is CASSLESGGGETQYF. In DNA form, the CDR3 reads TGTGCCAGCAGTTTAGAGTCGGGGGGGGGAGAGACCCAGTACTTC.

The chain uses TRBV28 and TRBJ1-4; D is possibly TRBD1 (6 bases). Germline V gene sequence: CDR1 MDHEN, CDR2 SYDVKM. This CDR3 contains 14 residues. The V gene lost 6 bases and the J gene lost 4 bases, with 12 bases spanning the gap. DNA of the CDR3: TGTGCCAGCAGCTCTGGACAGCTTAATGAAAAACTGTTTTTT. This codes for CASSSGQLNEKLFF.

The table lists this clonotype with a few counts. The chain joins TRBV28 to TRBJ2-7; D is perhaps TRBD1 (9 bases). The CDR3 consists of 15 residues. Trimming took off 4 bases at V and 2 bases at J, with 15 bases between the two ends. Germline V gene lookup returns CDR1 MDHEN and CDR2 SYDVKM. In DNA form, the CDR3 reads TGTGCCAGCAGTTCGACAGGGGGACTAGCCTACGAGCAGTACGTC. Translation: CASSSTGGLAYEQYV.

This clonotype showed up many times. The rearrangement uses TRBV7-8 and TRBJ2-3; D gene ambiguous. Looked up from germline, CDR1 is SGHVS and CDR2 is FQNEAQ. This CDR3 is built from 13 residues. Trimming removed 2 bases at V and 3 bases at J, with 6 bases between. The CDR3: CASSLQKTDTQYF. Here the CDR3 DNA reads TGTGCCAGCAGCTTACAAAAAACAGATACGCAGTATTTT.

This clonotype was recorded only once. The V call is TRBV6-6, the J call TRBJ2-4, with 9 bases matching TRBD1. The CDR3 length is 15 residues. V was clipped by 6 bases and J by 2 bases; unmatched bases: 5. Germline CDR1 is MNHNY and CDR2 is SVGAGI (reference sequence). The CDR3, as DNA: TGTGCCAGCAGAGATAACAGGGGGCCCAAAAACATTCAGTACTTC. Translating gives CASRDNRGPKNIQYF.

The CDR3 region is CASRTFQGAHDNEQFF. The CDR3 coding sequence is TGTGCCAGCAGAACATTCCAGGGGGCCCATGACAATGAGCAGTTCTTC. The chain has TRBV28 and TRBJ2-1; 8 nucleotides match TRBD1. The V and J ends lost 6 bases and 5 bases, in that order; junction bases with no gene match: 12. Germline V gene sequence: CDR1 MDHEN, CDR2 SYDVKM. This CDR3 is 16 amino acids long.

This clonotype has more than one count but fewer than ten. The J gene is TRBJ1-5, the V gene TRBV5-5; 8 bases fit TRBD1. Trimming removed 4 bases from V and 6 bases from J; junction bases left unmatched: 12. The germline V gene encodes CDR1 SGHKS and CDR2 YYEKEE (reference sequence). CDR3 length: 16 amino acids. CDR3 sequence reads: CASSPQDRERGQPQHF. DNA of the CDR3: TGTGCCAGCAGCCCCCAGGACAGGGAGAGGGGTCAGCCCCAGCATTTT.

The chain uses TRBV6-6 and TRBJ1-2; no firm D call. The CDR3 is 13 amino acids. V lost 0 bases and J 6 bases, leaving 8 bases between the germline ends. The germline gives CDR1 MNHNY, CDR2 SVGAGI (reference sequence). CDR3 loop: CASSYSRWNGYTF. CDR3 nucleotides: TGTGCCAGCAGTTACTCACGATGGAATGGCTACACCTTC.

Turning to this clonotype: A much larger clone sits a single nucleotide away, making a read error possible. The CDR3 spells CANSSPGTSGGRTDTQYF. As DNA, the CDR3 is TGTGCCAACAGCTCTCCCGGGACTAGCGGGGGCCGCACAGATACGCAGTATTTT. The chain employs TRBV7-2 and TRBJ2-3, with 14 bases fitting TRBD2. Germline V gene sequence: CDR1 SGHTA, CDR2 FQGNSA. The CDR3 length is 18 residues.

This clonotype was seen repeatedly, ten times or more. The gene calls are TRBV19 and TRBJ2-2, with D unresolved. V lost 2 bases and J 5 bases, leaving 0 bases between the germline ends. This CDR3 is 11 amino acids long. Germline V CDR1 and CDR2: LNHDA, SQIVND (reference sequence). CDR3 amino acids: CASSITGELFF. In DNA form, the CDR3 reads TGTGCCAGTAGTATAACCGGGGAGCTGTTTTTT.

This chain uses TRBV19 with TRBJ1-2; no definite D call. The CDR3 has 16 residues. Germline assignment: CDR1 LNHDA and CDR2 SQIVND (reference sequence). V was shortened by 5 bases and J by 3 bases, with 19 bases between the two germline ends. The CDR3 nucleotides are TGTGCCAGTAGTGAGACACCCGTGGATCGCGACTATGGCTACACCTTC. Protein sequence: CASSETPVDRDYGYTF.

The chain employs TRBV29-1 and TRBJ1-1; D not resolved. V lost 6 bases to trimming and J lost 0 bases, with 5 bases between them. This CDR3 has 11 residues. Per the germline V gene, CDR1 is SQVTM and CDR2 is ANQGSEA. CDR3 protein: CSVRLNTEAFF. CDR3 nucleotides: TGCAGCGTACGGTTGAACACTGAAGCTTTCTTT.